This TCR beta chain was captured in a study of cytomegalovirus exposure and HLA in healthy donors. Study-level results: An analysis done earlier found most TCR beta V segments productive about 90% or about 30% of the time. The classifier, whose performance was assessed in both the original and validation cohorts, reportedly diagnosed cytomegalovirus status with high specificity and sensitivity. Sequencing likely generated an artifact that appeared as a cluster of highly shared sequence variants.

The PCR made use of 60 Vbeta and 13 Jbeta primers. Measured with immunoSEQ multiplex PCR; TCRdb has only the in-frame clones, and not every one. The listing contains over 100,000 clones. This CDR3 has 13 amino acids. The germline gives CDR1 MNHEY, CDR2 SVGAGI. V was trimmed by 6 bases and J by 6 bases, leaving 12 bases between them. Remarks on this clone: What it recognizes is unknown.

The rearrangement uses TRBV6-5 and TRBJ2-1, with a weak D call TRBD2 (6 bases). This TCR derives from a woman between 40 and 50 years old in good health and CMV-seropositive. Material: PBMCs. The CDR3, as DNA: TGTGCCAGCAGACCGGGAGCTTCCAATGAGCAGTTCTTC. Translated: CASRPGASNEQFF.